This T cell receptor (beta chain) derives from a study of T cell responses to AZD1222 COVID-19 vaccine. Regarding the study as a whole: Spike-specific TCR breadth and depth rose after two AZD1222 doses. Repertoire collection took place solely once the T cell response had peaked.

V was shortened by 7 bases and J by 1 base, with 14 bases between the two germline ends. The CDR3 is made up of 13 amino acids. Germline V gene data show CDR1 as SQVTM and CDR2 as ANQGSEA. Sequencing was performed with immunoSEQ multiplex PCR; in TCRdb, only in-frame clones are kept and a portion is missing. The sample has about 76,000 clones, approximately 90% seen once; the top ten hold 4% to 5.5%. For this clone: Its specificity is unknown.

Sequencing used peripheral blood, obtained on day 0 of MenACWY control vaccination. The chain combines TRBV29-1 with TRBJ2-7; D may be TRBD1 (6 bases). The clonotype comes from an adult in good health. This CDR3 is CSARTDTSYEQYF. Here the CDR3 DNA reads TGCAGCGCCCGGACAGATACTTCCTACGAGCAGTACTTC.